This T cell receptor beta chain emerged from a study of CD8 T cells in ankylosing spondylitis. Findings of the study overall: CD8+ cells made up the disease-linked clones, which were relatively rare in peripheral blood. Matched synovial fluid from ankylosing spondylitis patients was reported to be enriched for disease-linked clones. Ankylosing spondylitis blood seemed to carry a telltale TCR beta motif made of roughly 8 highly homologous variants. Both synovial fluid and blood in reactive arthritis had previously been reported to carry some motif variants.

Libraries for TCR beta were made by quantitative 5'-RACE with molecular barcodes. TCRdb reprocessed the 5' RACE reads via MiXCR and lists one record per CDR3 protein. The sample lists fewer than 450,000 distinct CDR3 sequences, about a sixth occurring once. This clonotype was seen many times. Its antigen is undetermined. The sequenced sample consisted of blood, either unsorted or a sorted T cell fraction (not recorded which). This TCR was recovered from a male donor with ankylosing spondylitis.

The CDR3 DNA sequence: TGCAGTGCTATACTCAATGAGCAGTTCTTC. This sequence encodes CSAILNEQFF. The chain joins TRBV20-1 to TRBJ2-1; no clear D gene. Germline CDR1 DFQATT, CDR2 SNEGSKA (reference sequence). V was clipped by 4 bases and J by 6 bases, with 4 bases between them. The length of the CDR3 is 10 residues.